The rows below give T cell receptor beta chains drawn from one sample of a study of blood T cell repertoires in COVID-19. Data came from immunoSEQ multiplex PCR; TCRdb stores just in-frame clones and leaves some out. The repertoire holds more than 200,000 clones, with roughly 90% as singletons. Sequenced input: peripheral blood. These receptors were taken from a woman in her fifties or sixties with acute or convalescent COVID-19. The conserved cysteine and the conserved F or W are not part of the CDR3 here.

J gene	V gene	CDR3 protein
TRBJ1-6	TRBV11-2	ASSAGQIPSYNSPLH
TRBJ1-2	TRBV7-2	ASSLGPGGNYGYT
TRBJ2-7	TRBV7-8	ASSFGDRGSEQY
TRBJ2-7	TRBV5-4	ASSLEEYEQY
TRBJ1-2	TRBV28	ARFRGRQVVRGYT
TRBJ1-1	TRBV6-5	ASSYYDGQANTEAF
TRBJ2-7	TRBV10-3	AISAQVAITYEQY
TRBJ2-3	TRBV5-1	ASSQTSSDTQY
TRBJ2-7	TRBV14	ASSQGMAWGEREQY
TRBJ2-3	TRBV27	ASSFVERTDTQY
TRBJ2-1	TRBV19	ASRTSPGATNEQF
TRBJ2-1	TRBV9	ASSQRTFVSYNEQF
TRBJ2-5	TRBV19	ASSAPDRGSETQY
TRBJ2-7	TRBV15	ATSRDGTMRGRSSYEQY
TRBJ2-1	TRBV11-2	ASSLPQGLSLSVEQF
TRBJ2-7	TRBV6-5	ASSYKARSNSYEQY
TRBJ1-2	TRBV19	ASSMGLSNYGYT
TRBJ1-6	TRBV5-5	ASSLGEWYSPLH
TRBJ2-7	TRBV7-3	ASSLTSSYEQY
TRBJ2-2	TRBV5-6	ASSLLGQANTGELF